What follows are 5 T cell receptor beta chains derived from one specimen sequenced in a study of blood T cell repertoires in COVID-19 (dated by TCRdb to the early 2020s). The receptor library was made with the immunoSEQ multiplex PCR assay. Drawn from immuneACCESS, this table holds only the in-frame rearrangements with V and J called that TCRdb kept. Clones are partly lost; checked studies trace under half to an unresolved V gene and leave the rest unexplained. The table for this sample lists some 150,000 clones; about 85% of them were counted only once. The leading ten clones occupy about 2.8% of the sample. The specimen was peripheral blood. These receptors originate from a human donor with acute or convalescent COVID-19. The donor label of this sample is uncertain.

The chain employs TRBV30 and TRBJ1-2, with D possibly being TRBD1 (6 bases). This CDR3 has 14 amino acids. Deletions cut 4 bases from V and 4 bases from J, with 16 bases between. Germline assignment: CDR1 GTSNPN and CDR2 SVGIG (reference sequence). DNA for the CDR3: TGTGCCTGGACCACACTCGGCAGGGGCTATGGCTACACCTTC. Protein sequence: CAWTTLGRGYGYTF.

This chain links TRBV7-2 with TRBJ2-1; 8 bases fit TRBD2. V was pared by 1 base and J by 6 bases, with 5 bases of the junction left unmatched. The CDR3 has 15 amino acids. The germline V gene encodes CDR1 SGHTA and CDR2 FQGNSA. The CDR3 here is CASSLESGSFNEQFF. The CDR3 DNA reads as TGTGCCAGCAGCTTAGAAAGCGGGAGCTTCAATGAGCAGTTCTTC.

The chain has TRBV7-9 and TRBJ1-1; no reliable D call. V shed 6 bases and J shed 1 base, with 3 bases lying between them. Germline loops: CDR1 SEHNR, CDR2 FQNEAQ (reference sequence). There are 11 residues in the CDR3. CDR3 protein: CASSRNTEAFF. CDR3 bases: TGTGCCAGCAGTAGGAACACTGAAGCTTTCTTT.

CDR3 in amino acids: CASSQELLAGSYNEQFF. The DNA for the CDR3 is TGCGCCAGCAGCCAAGAATTACTAGCGGGTAGTTACAATGAGCAGTTCTTC. V and J are TRBV4-3 and TRBJ2-1, with 9 bases identical to TRBD2. The trim removed 0 bases at V and 4 bases at J, leaving 7 bases unmatched. The CDR3 extends over 17 amino acids. The V gene's germline CDR1 is LGHNA and CDR2 YSLEER.

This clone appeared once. The CDR3 sequence: CASSKVQGAVRDSSYEQYV. CDR3 in DNA: TGTGCCAGCAGCAAGGTTCAGGGGGCAGTGAGGGATAGCTCCTACGAGCAGTACGTC. V usage is TRBV21-1 and J usage is TRBJ2-7; TRBD1 is the table's D call, not checked against the DNA. TRBV21-1 is noted as a pseudogene. CDR3 length equals 19 residues.